These 8 T cell receptor beta chains originate from one sample sequenced in a study of post-analysis software for immune sequencing data. The TCR beta cDNA libraries contained unique molecular identifiers. Each CDR3 protein is one row after TCRdb ran MiXCR on the PCR reads. The profile covers 150,000 to 200,000 distinct CDR3 sequences, with roughly 31% appearing a single time and approximately 1.5% taken by the ten largest. Findings of the study overall: About 5 TRBV segments (TRBV5-6, TRBV5-1 and TRBV20-1 among them) occurred more frequently in patients than in controls.

No antigen is known for these receptors. The sequenced sample consisted of blood. The receptors shown here come from a girl between 10 and 17 years old with multiple sclerosis.

On this clonotype itself: This may stem from a read error, because a much larger clone lies one nucleotide away. The rearrangement joins TRBV5-1 to TRBJ2-7; D gene unclear. CDR1 SGHRS and CDR2 YFSETQ come from the germline V gene. The CDR3 covers 14 residues. CDR3 amino acids: CASSLAVRGSEQDF. In DNA, the CDR3 is TGCGCCAGCAGCTTGGCGGTCCGAGGAAGCGAGCAGGACTTC.

There are many counts of this clonotype. The CDR3 DNA follows: TGTGCCAGCAGCTCCCCGCTGGCTTACAATGAGCAGTTCTTC. The encoded protein is CASSSPLAYNEQFF. This sequence joins TRBV7-9 and TRBJ2-1; D call uncertain. This CDR3 has 14 residues. Trimming left V 4 bases short and J 4 bases short, with 11 bases between. Looked up from germline, CDR1 is SEHNR and CDR2 is FQNEAQ (reference sequence). Combining the CDR3 with reference TRBV7-9 and TRBJ2-1 gives the whole variable domain DTGVSQNPRHKITKRGQNVTFRCDPISEHNRLYWYRQTLGQGPEFLTYFQNEAQLEKSRLLSDRFSAERPKGSFSTLEIQRTEQGDSAMYLCASSSPLAYNEQFFGPGTRLTVL.

V gene TRBV7-9 combines with J gene TRBJ2-1, with a tentative D call TRBD2 (6 bases). Germline V gene sequence: CDR1 SEHNR, CDR2 FQNEAQ (reference sequence). Trimming took 2 bases from V and 8 from J, leaving 16 bases between them. The length of the CDR3 is 15 residues. The CDR3, as DNA: TGTGCCAGCAGCTTAAGGGAGCGGGTTGACGATGAGCAGTTCTTC. Protein product: CASSLRERVDDEQFF.

V is TRBV6-5 and J is TRBJ2-7; 10 nucleotides line up with TRBD2. Germline CDR1 MNHEY, CDR2 SVGAGI. V shed 6 bases and J 3 bases; nucleotides not matched to a gene: 5. This CDR3 contains 14 residues. In DNA, the CDR3 is TGTGCCAGCAGAACTTCTAGCGGGAGCTACGAGCAGTACTTC. Translating gives CASRTSSGSYEQYF.

V is TRBV5-1 and J is TRBJ2-5; the D gene is possibly TRBD1 (5 bases). CDR1 is SGHRS and CDR2 is YFSETQ in the germline V gene. The CDR3 has 15 residues. Between the trimmed V and J ends, which lost 2 bases and 2 bases, there was a span of 13 bases. The CDR3 DNA is TGCGCCAGCAGCTTAGTAGGGGCATCACAAGAGACCCAGTACTTC. Translated, it gives CASSLVGASQETQYF.

This clonotype was found a few times. The gene calls are TRBV19 and TRBJ2-3; the match to TRBD2 covers 9 bases. The germline gives CDR1 LNHDA, CDR2 SQIVND (reference sequence). V shed 4 bases and J 2 bases; nucleotides not matched to a gene: 4. The CDR3 totals 15 residues. The CDR3 loop reads CASSTSGKNTDTQYF. CDR3 DNA: TGTGCCAGTAGTACTAGCGGGAAGAACACAGATACGCAGTATTTT. The complete variable domain, with remaining parts taken from reference TRBV19 and TRBJ2-3, reads DGGITQSPKYLFRKEGQNVTLSCEQNLNHDAMYWYRQDPGQGLRLIYYSQIVNDFQKGDIAEGYSVSREKKESFPLTVTSAQKNPTAFYLCASSTSGKNTDTQYFGPGTRLTVL.

This sequence joins TRBV11-2 and TRBJ1-2, with D uncertain. The V end lost 4 bases, the J end lost 7 bases, and 10 bases lay between the germline ends. CDR1 and CDR2 from the germline V gene are SGHAT and FQNNGV. This CDR3 spans 12 amino acids. CDR3: CASSYDGAGYTF. As DNA, the CDR3 is TGTGCCAGCAGCTACGACGGTGCTGGCTACACCTTC.

Concerning this clonotype itself: A read error may produce the germline difference seen at one junction end. The V and J genes are TRBV4-1 and TRBJ2-7, with 8 bases identical to TRBD2. The CDR3 extends over 12 amino acids. Germline V gene lookup returns CDR1 MGHRA and CDR2 YSYEKL. The CDR3, as DNA: TGTGCCAGCAGCTTTAAAGCGGGGGATAAGTACTTC. This sequence encodes CASSFKAGDKYF.